These 10 T cell receptor beta chains share one sample of origin, sequenced in a study of T cells in Graves' hyperthyroidism and ophthalmopathy. Template material for amplifying TCR beta CDR3 regions consisted of RNA transcripts. The primer set for the first-round RT-PCR of the TCR CDR3 was HTBI. Via MiXCR, TCRdb re-called the multiplex PCR reads, giving one row per CDR3 protein. Among hundreds of thousands of distinct CDR3 sequences listed, approximately 17% were seen once. The sample was blood. These receptors all stem from a woman aged 18-30 years with Graves' ophthalmopathy.

The chain combines TRBV9 with TRBJ2-1, with D uncertain. The CDR3 runs 15 residues. The germline CDR1 and CDR2 sequences are SGDLS and YYNGEE. V dropped 0 bases and J dropped 6 bases, with 13 bases sitting between them. The chain's CDR3 is CASSVDSSRGNEQFF. Here the CDR3 DNA reads TGTGCCAGCAGCGTAGATTCCAGTCGAGGCAATGAGCAGTTCTTC.

Many counts were recorded for this clonotype. The chain links TRBV11-3 to TRBJ2-2, with 10 bases fitting TRBD2. Germline-derived CDR1 and CDR2 are SGHNT and YENEEA. The CDR3 spans 15 residues. V shed 6 bases and J 6 bases; nucleotides not matched to a gene: 7. CDR3 sequence: CASRAGGPNSGELFF. CDR3 in DNA: TGTGCCAGCAGAGCGGGAGGGCCTAACTCCGGGGAGCTGTTTTTT.

This clonotype was picked up a small number of times. The chain is built from TRBV29-1 and TRBJ1-1; TRBD1 might be the D (6 bases). With 2 bases removed from V and 6 bases from J, the gap between germline ends came to 13 bases. The V gene's germline CDR1 is SQVTM and CDR2 ANQGSEA. This CDR3 has 13 residues. The CDR3 loop is CSVELDRTAEAFF. In DNA, the CDR3 is TGCAGCGTTGAACTAGACAGGACAGCTGAAGCTTTCTTT.

This clonotype was seen ten or more times. The chain employs TRBV7-9 and TRBJ2-7, with D possibly matching TRBD2 (5 bases). With 2 bases removed from V and 2 bases from J, the gap between germline ends came to 10 bases. This CDR3 contains 14 residues. CDR1 SEHNR and CDR2 FQNEAQ come from the germline V gene (reference sequence). The CDR3 region is CASSLTRVTYEQYF. As DNA, the CDR3 is TGTGCCAGCAGCTTAACGCGGGTAACCTACGAGCAGTACTTC.

Note on this clonotype: Possible read error: a much larger clone is one base away. The chain carries TRBV28 and TRBJ1-2, with 8 bases matching TRBD1. The CDR3 is 18 residues long. Germline V gene lookup returns CDR1 MDHEN and CDR2 SYDVKM. The CDR3 protein is CASSSPLGQGLGKYGDTF. The CDR3 nucleotides read TGTGCCAGCAGTTCACCCCTAGGACAGGGTTTGGGAAAGTATGGCGACACCTTC.

This clonotype appeared many times. The chain combines TRBV2 with TRBJ1-2; D may be TRBD1 (5 bases). The germline V gene encodes CDR1 SNHLY and CDR2 FYNNEI. CDR3 length: 12 residues. Trimming shortened V by 2 bases and J by 7 bases, and 8 bases separated the two germline ends. CDR3 loop: CASSEQGPGYTF. The CDR3 DNA reads TGTGCCAGCAGTGAACAGGGTCCTGGCTACACCTTC.

This clonotype has at least ten counts. The V and J genes are TRBV28 and TRBJ2-7; 7 bases are a match to TRBD2. Germline V gene sequence: CDR1 MDHEN, CDR2 SYDVKM. There are 12 residues in the CDR3. V lost 3 bases, J lost 5 bases, and 1 base stayed unmatched. The CDR3 protein is CASSFRGDEQYF. The CDR3 DNA reads TGTGCCAGCAGTTTTCGGGGGGACGAGCAGTACTTC. Using reference TRBV28 and TRBJ2-7 for the parts outside the CDR3, the full variable domain is DVKVTQSSRYLVKRTGEKVFLECVQDMDHENMFWYRQDPGLGLRLIYFSYDVKMKEKGDIPEGYSVSREKKERFSLILESASTNQTSMYLCASSFRGDEQYFGPGTRLTVT.

The sample holds many counts of this clonotype. The chain links TRBV2 to TRBJ1-4, with 8 bases fitting TRBD1. The germline gives CDR1 SNHLY, CDR2 FYNNEI. This CDR3 comprises 14 residues. Germline trimming cut 8 bases from V and 7 bases from J; bases unmatched to any gene: 9. CDR3 amino acids: CASGTGTGTEKLFF. Here the CDR3 DNA reads TGTGCCAGCGGCACCGGGACAGGAACTGAAAAACTGTTTTTT.

In its sample, this clonotype was seen many times. The chain has TRBV7-8 and TRBJ1-3, with a possible D match to TRBD1 (5 bases). CDR1 is SGHVS, CDR2 FQNEAQ, per germline. CDR3 length equals 18 residues. V gave up 2 bases and J gave up 2 bases, with 19 bases separating them. CDR3 amino acids: CASSLYTPAGITGNTIYF. The CDR3 DNA sequence: TGTGCCAGCAGCTTATATACCCCAGCAGGGATCACTGGAAACACCATATATTTT.

The chain is built from TRBV12-3 or TRBV12-4 and TRBJ2-1; 8 bases agree with TRBD2. Trimming at V came to 1 base and at J to 5 bases, leaving 13 bases not matched to a gene. The CDR3 runs 18 residues. CDR3 in amino acids: CASSLVLVAGTINNEQFF. The DNA of the CDR3 is TGTGCCAGCAGTTTAGTTTTAGTAGCGGGGACAATCAACAATGAGCAGTTCTTC.